This entry is about one T cell receptor beta chain. What antigen it recognizes has not been identified. Within one base of it there is no much larger clone, and no base qualities were kept. The sample is drawn from a study of cytomegalovirus exposure and HLA in healthy donors (dated by TCRdb to between 2016 and 2019). With regard to the full study: The 666 repertoires of the first cohort and the 110 or so validation repertoires were produced on the same platform, according to a later analysis. The aim of the study was to test whether cataloging public T cell receptors could identify signatures of past pathogen exposure. Along with the approximately 700-subject first cohort, a separate validation cohort of some 130 different subjects was used. To predict cytomegalovirus infection status, the study combined high-throughput TCR immunosequencing, statistical association of individual TCRs with disease status, and machine learning.

The V and J ends are trimmed by 7 bases and 2 bases, leaving 17 bases between them. Based on the germline V gene, the CDR1 and CDR2 sequences are SQVTM and ANQGSEA. From cysteine to phenylalanine, the CDR3 is 14 amino acids long. The sequence is cut down to CDR3 DNA, 42 bases in frame from base 1. The donors were included in the validation cohort of roughly 120 subjects, a group kept apart from the roughly 730-subject first cohort. Findings and caveats that apply to the study as a whole: It was suggested by the authors that the approach could potentially be generalized to other disease states and immunological phenotypes. Most TCR sequences were seen in very few donors, while some public TCRs were found in many individuals. In vitro tests confirmed that three of the cytomegalovirus-associated TCR beta chains recognize cytomegalovirus antigens. A later analysis found that TCRs clustered in the first cohort also tended to co-occur in the roughly 120 validation repertoires, with more than 90% of cluster scores above 0. The classifier was reported to diagnose cytomegalovirus status with high specificity and sensitivity in both the original cohort and the validation cohort. In the study, some 180 TCR beta chains were listed as associated with cytomegalovirus. A later analysis lacked HLA typing for the validation cohort, so it scored co-occurrence in that cohort across all 130 or so repertoires.

Libraries were constructed by the immunoSEQ multiplex PCR assay. As for the authors' bioinformatics: To diagnose cytomegalovirus status from the catalog of TCR beta chain sequences, a statistical classification framework was built. TCRdb carries this immuneACCESS record with in-frame sequences only. Its versions omit some clonotypes, under half of them owing to an unresolved V gene in the studies checked, with the rest unexplained. That table is the source of V, J and clone size, and D and trimming were worked out from the DNA. The table for this sample lists some 70,000 clones; 95% to 97% of them were counted only once. The top ten clonotypes cover around 2.5% of the sample.

This sequence originates from a man aged 18 to 29 in good health and CMV-seronegative. The chain is encoded by TRBV29-1 joined to TRBJ1-1; possibly the D gene is TRBD1, per 5 matching bases. Source material: PBMCs. Read as DNA, the sequence is TGCAGCGCGAGCCAGGGTGGAGTCAACACTGAAGCTTTCTTT. This yields the protein CSASQGGVNTEAFF.